The rows below give T cell receptor beta chains drawn from one sample of a study of blood T cells in healthy people across ages. TCRdb passed the 5' RACE reads through MiXCR, listing each CDR3 protein once. The sample has 650,000 to 800,000 distinct CDR3 sequences; under 65% are singletons. Sequences were obtained from blood. Every receptor here comes from an elderly woman in good health. CDR3s include the opening cysteine and the closing phenylalanine or tryptophan. Each record gives: D gene, V gene, CDR3 protein. A D gene is named only where the DNA matches it firmly.

d_call: -; v_call: TRBV29-1; cdr3_aa: CSVATAFQETQYF
d_call: -; v_call: TRBV7-2; cdr3_aa: CASSPRASTDTQYF
d_call: TRBD1; v_call: TRBV28; cdr3_aa: CASSLTTGGYIQYF
d_call: -; v_call: TRBV2; cdr3_aa: CASRVEYTTDAQYF
d_call: -; v_call: TRBV20-1; cdr3_aa: CSARGGQTYNEQFF
d_call: TRBD2; v_call: TRBV12-3/TRBV12-4; cdr3_aa: CASSLGLAVSTDMQYF
d_call: -; v_call: TRBV29-1; cdr3_aa: CSAQRGVVDTEAFF
d_call: -; v_call: TRBV2; cdr3_aa: CASSEVANSPLHF
d_call: -; v_call: TRBV2; cdr3_aa: CASSWALAATTNEKLFF
d_call: TRBD2; v_call: TRBV27; cdr3_aa: CASSRAGAVTGELFF
d_call: -; v_call: TRBV7-3; cdr3_aa: CASSRGLYLSSTDTQYF
d_call: -; v_call: TRBV5-1; cdr3_aa: CASSLFAATGELFF
d_call: TRBD1; v_call: TRBV2; cdr3_aa: CASSDRMMGGTGGYEQYF
d_call: -; v_call: TRBV29-1; cdr3_aa: CSGDTLNYGYTF
d_call: TRBD1; v_call: TRBV6-1; cdr3_aa: CASSPRTGASSYNSPLHF
d_call: -; v_call: TRBV27; cdr3_aa: CASIPPPGRVGYNEQFF
d_call: TRBD1; v_call: TRBV2; cdr3_aa: CASRPGQGNGAQPQHF
d_call: -; v_call: TRBV20-1; cdr3_aa: CSASQGFGTGELFF
d_call: -; v_call: TRBV20-1; cdr3_aa: CSARVFGGLTGANVLTF
d_call: TRBD1; v_call: TRBV20-1; cdr3_aa: CSARGGVDRAVTEAFF
d_call: -; v_call: TRBV25-1; cdr3_aa: CASSAQVGGSYNEQYF
d_call: -; v_call: TRBV6-6; cdr3_aa: CASIKESSGANVLTF
d_call: -; v_call: TRBV5-1; cdr3_aa: CASSTPGATDTQYF
d_call: -; v_call: TRBV3-1; cdr3_aa: CASSQDLAADNEQFF
d_call: TRBD1; v_call: TRBV27; cdr3_aa: CASSWGGGTGGQPQHF
d_call: TRBD1; v_call: TRBV7-6; cdr3_aa: CASSRGTGEYQPQHF
d_call: -; v_call: TRBV28; cdr3_aa: CASSVRGFYEQYF
d_call: TRBD2; v_call: TRBV20-1; cdr3_aa: CSAFSSGSRSYNEQFF
d_call: TRBD1; v_call: TRBV7-8; cdr3_aa: CASSLSPRQGINQPQHF
d_call: -; v_call: TRBV14; cdr3_aa: CASSQYRVLRANEKLFF
d_call: -; v_call: TRBV29-1; cdr3_aa: CSVEDPGFSYEQYF
d_call: TRBD2; v_call: TRBV7-2; cdr3_aa: CASSRTRDYEQYF
d_call: TRBD2; v_call: TRBV7-8; cdr3_aa: CASSSASGGVREQYF
d_call: TRBD2; v_call: TRBV12-3/TRBV12-4; cdr3_aa: CPSREGPNTGELFF
d_call: -; v_call: TRBV20-1; cdr3_aa: CSASERGVDEQFF
d_call: -; v_call: TRBV10-3; cdr3_aa: CAISGLLQPQTGTANNGYTF
d_call: -; v_call: TRBV7-3; cdr3_aa: CASSFDRDTGELFF
d_call: TRBD1; v_call: TRBV6-5; cdr3_aa: CASRTGVYARYGYTF
d_call: -; v_call: TRBV29-1; cdr3_aa: CSARPQNNYGYTF
d_call: -; v_call: TRBV4-2; cdr3_aa: CASRQVEGFTDTQYF
d_call: -; v_call: TRBV12-3/TRBV12-4; cdr3_aa: CASSFISQGGNYGYTF
d_call: -; v_call: TRBV9; cdr3_aa: CASSVVGSTYNEQFF
d_call: -; v_call: TRBV3-1; cdr3_aa: CASSQDRGASEITDTQYF
d_call: TRBD1; v_call: TRBV28; cdr3_aa: CASSLTGGEYYGYTF
d_call: -; v_call: TRBV28; cdr3_aa: CASSSPGLPRTDTQYF
d_call: -; v_call: TRBV20-1; cdr3_aa: CSARDRNREGTDTQYF
d_call: -; v_call: TRBV3-1; cdr3_aa: CASSPTVANTGELFF